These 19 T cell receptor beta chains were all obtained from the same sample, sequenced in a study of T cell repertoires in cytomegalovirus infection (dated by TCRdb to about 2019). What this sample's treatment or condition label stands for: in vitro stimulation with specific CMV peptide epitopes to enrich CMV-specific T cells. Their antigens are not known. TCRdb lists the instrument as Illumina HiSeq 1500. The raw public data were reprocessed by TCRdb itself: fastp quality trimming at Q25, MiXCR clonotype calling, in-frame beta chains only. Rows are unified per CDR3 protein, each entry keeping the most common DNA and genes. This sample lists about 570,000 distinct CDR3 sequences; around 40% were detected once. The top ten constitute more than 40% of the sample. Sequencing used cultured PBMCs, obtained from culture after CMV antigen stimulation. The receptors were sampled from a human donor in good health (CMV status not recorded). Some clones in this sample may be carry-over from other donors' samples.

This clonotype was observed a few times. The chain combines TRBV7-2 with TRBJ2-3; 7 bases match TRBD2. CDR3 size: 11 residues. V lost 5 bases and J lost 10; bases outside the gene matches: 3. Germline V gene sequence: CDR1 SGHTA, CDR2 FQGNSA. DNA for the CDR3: TGTGCCAGCAGCCCGGGACTATCGCAGTATTTT. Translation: CASSPGLSQYF.

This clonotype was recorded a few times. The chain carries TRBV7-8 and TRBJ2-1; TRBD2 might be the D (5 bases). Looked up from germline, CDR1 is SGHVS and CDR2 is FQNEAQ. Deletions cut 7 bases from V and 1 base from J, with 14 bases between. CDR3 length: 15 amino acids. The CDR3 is CASTQKWTSYNEQFF. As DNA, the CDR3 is TGTGCCAGCACCCAAAAGTGGACTTCCTACAATGAGCAGTTCTTC.

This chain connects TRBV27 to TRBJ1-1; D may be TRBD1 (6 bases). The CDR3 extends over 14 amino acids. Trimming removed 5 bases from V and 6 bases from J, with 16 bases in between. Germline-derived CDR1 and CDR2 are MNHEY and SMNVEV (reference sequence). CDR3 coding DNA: TGTGCCAGCAGTCCTCTGGGGGGCGTTGCTGAAGCTTTCTTT. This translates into CASSPLGGVAEAFF.

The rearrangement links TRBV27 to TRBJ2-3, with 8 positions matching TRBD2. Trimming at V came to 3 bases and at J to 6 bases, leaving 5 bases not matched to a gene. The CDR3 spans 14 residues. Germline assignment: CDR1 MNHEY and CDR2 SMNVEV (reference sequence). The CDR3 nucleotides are TGTGCCAGCAGTTTCGGACTAGCAGTGGATACGCAGTATTTT. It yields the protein CASSFGLAVDTQYF.

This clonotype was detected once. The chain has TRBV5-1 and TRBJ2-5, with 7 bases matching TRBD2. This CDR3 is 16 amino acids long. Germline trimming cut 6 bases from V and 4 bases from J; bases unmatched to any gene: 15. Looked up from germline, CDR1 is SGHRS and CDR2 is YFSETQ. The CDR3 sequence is CASMMAGDGRGETQYF. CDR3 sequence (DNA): TGCGCCAGCATGATGGCGGGGGACGGTCGGGGAGAGACCCAGTACTTC.

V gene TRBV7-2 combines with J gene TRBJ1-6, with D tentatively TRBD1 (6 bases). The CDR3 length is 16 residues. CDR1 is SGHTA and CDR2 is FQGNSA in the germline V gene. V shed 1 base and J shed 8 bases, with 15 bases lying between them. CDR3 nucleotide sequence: TGTGCCAGCAGCTTAGATGGGACAAGTCGGTATTCACCCCTCCACTTT. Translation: CASSLDGTSRYSPLHF.

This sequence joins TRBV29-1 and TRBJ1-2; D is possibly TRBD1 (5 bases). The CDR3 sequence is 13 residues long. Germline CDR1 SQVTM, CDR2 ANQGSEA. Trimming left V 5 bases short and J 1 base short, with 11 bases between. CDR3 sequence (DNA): TGCAGCGTTCCACCGGGGGGTAACTATGGCTACACCTTC. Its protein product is CSVPPGGNYGYTF.

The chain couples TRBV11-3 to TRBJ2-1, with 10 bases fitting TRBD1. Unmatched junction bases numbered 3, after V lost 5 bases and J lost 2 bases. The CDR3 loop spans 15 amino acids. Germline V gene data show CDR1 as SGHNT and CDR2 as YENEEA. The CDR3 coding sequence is TGTGCCAGCAGCCGGACAGGGGGAGCCTACAATGAGCAGTTCTTC. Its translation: CASSRTGGAYNEQFF.

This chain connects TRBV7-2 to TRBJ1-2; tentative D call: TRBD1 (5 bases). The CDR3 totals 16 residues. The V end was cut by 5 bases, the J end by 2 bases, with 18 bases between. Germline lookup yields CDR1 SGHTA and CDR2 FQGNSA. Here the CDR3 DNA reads TGTGCCAGCAGCCCTAGCTGGGGCCGAGGGAACTATGGCTACACCTTC. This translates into CASSPSWGRGNYGYTF.

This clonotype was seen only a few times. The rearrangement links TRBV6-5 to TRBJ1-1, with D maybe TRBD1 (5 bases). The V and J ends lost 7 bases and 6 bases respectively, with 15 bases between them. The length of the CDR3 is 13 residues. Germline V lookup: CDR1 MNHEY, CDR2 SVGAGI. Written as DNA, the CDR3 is TGTGCCAGCACCCGGGGGGGAATCTCTGAAGCTTTCTTT. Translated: CASTRGGISEAFF.

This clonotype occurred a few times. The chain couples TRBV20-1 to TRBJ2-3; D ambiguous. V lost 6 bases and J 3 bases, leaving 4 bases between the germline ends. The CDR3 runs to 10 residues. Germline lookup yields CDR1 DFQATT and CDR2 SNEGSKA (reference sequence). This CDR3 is CSALTDTQYF. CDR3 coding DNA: TGCAGTGCCCTTACAGATACGCAGTATTTT.

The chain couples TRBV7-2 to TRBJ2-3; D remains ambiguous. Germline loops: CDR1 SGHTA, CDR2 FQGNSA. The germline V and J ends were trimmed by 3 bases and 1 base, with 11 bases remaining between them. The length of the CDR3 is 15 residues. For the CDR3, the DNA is TGTGCCAGCAGCTTCGCACCAGTGGGCACAGATACGCAGTATTTT. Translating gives CASSFAPVGTDTQYF.

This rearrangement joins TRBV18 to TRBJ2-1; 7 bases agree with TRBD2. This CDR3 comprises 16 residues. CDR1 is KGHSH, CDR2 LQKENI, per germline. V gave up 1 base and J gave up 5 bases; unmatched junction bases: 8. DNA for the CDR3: TGTGCCAGCTCACCACAAGGCACTAGCGCCGACAATGAGCAGTTCTTC. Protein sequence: CASSPQGTSADNEQFF. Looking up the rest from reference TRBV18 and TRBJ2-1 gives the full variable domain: NAGVMQNPRHLVRRRGQEARLRCSPMKGHSHVYWYRQLPEEGLKFMVYLQKENIIDESGMPKERFSAEFPKEGPSILRIQQVVRGDSAAYFCASSPQGTSADNEQFFGPGTRLTVL.

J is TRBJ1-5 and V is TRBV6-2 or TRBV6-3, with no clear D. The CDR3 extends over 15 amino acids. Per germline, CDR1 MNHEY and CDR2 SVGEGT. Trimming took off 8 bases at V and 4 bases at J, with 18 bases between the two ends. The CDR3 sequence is CASSSGLVGNQPQHF. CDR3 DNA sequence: TGTGCCAGCTCGTCGGGTTTGGTAGGGAATCAGCCCCAGCATTTT.

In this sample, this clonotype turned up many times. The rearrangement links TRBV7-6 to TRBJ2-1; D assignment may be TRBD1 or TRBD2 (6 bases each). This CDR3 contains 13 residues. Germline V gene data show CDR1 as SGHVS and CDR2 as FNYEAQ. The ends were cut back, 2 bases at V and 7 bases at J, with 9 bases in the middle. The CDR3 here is CASSLTGANEQFF. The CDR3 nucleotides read TGTGCCAGCAGCTTAACGGGGGCTAATGAGCAGTTCTTC.

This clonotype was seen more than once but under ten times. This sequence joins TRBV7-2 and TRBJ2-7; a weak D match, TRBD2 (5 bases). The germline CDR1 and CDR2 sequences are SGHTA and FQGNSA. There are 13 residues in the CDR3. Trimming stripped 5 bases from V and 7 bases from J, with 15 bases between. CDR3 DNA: TGTGCCAGCAGCCAAGAAACTAGTGGGGAGCAGTACTTC. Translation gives CASSQETSGEQYF.

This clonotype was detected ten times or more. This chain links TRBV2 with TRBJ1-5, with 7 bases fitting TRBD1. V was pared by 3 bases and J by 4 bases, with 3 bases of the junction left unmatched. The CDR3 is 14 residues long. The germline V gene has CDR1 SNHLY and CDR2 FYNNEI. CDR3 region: CASSDRDSNQPQHF. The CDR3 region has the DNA TGTGCCAGCAGTGATAGGGACAGTAATCAGCCCCAGCATTTT. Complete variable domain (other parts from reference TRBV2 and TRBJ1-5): EPEVTQTPSHQVTQMGQEVILRCVPISNHLYFYWYRQILGQKVEFLVSFYNNEISEKSEIFDDQFSVERPDGSNFTLKIRSTKLEDSAMYFCASSDRDSNQPQHFGDGTRLSIL.

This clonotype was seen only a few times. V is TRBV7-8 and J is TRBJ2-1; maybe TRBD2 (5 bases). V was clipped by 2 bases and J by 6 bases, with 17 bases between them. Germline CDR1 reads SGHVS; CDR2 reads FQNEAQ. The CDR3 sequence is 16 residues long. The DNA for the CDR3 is TGTGCCAGCAGCTTATCCATTGGAGCGGTCCTCAATGAGCAGTTCTTC. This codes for CASSLSIGAVLNEQFF.

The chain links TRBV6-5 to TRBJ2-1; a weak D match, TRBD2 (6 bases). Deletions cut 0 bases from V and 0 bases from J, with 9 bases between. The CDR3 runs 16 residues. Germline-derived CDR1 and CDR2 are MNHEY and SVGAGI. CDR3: CASSYSWRGSYNEQFF. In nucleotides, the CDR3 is TGTGCCAGCAGTTACTCGTGGCGGGGCTCCTACAATGAGCAGTTCTTC.